Shown below are 10 T cell receptor beta chains from a single sample sequenced in a study of PD-1 blockade in classical Hodgkin lymphoma. The protocol was immunoSEQ multiplex PCR, while the TCRdb copy is restricted to in-frame clones and leaves out a portion. The data contain 90,000 or so clones, roughly 73% of them singletons. Time point denoted: cycle 4 day 1 (C4D1), after 5 to 7 weeks of nivolumab. Following autologous stem cell transplantation, relapse occurred in every patient, and exposure to brentuximab vedotin varied. The sequences come from peripheral blood mononuclear cells (PBMCs), collected before the fourth cycle of nivolumab. These receptors were collected from a human donor with classical Hodgkin lymphoma.

V is TRBV27 and J is TRBJ2-1; maybe TRBD2 (5 bases). The CDR3 spans 12 residues. Germline CDR1 is MNHEY and CDR2 is SMNVEV (reference sequence). The V end was cut by 6 bases, the J end by 10 bases, with 13 bases between. In nucleotides, the CDR3 is TGTGCCAGCAGCCCTTCGACGGGAGAGCAGTTCTTC. It encodes CASSPSTGEQFF.

This clone was found once. The chain recombines TRBV5-1 with TRBJ1-5; D gene uncertain. The CDR3 totals 15 residues. With 1 base removed from V and 0 bases from J, the gap between germline ends came to 8 bases. Per germline, CDR1 SGHRS and CDR2 YFSETQ. The CDR3: CASSLSGISNQPQHF. The DNA for the CDR3 is TGCGCCAGCAGCTTGAGCGGAATTAGCAATCAGCCCCAGCATTTT. The full variable domain, its missing parts supplied by reference TRBV5-1 and TRBJ1-5, is KAGVTQTPRYLIKTRGQQVTLSCSPISGHRSVSWYQQTPGQGLQFLFEYFSETQRNKGNFPGRFSGRQFSNSRSEMNVSTLELGDSALYLCASSLSGISNQPQHFGDGTRLSIL.

J is TRBJ2-3 and V is TRBV6-5; D may be TRBD1 or TRBD2 (5 bases each). This CDR3 has 14 amino acids. Deletions cut 6 bases from V and 7 bases from J, with 17 bases between. The germline V gene has CDR1 MNHEY and CDR2 SVGAGI. The CDR3 region is CASRPGPSGHTQYF. The CDR3 DNA sequence: TGTGCCAGCAGGCCGGGACCCAGTGGCCATACGCAGTATTTT.

This sequence joins TRBV18 and TRBJ1-5, with D possibly TRBD1 on 5 matching bases. The CDR3 is 13 residues long. Germline assignment: CDR1 KGHSH and CDR2 LQKENI. Trimming removed 6 bases from V and 4 bases from J, with 10 bases in between. The CDR3 coding sequence is TGTGCCAGCTCCGCCGACAGAAATCAGCCCCAGCATTTT. Amino acid sequence: CASSADRNQPQHF. The whole variable domain, filled in from reference TRBV18 and TRBJ1-5, reads NAGVMQNPRHLVRRRGQEARLRCSPMKGHSHVYWYRQLPEEGLKFMVYLQKENIIDESGMPKERFSAEFPKEGPSILRIQQVVRGDSAAYFCASSADRNQPQHFGDGTRLSIL.

The J gene is TRBJ2-7, the V gene TRBV19; perhaps D is TRBD1 or TRBD2 (6 bases each). Trimming took off 1 base at V and 3 bases at J, with 10 bases between the two ends. Germline loops: CDR1 LNHDA, CDR2 SQIVND (reference sequence). The CDR3 is made up of 14 amino acids. DNA of the CDR3: TGTGCCAGTAGTATAGTACAGGGAGGCTACGAGCAGTACTTC. It encodes CASSIVQGGYEQYF.

The chain couples TRBV7-2 to TRBJ1-1; 8 nucleotides align to TRBD1. The V gene's germline CDR1 is SGHTA and CDR2 FQGNSA. This CDR3 has 15 amino acids. V lost 4 bases to trimming and J lost 5 bases; unmatched junction nucleotides: 9. DNA for the CDR3: TGTGCCAGCAGCTCCCAGCCGGGACAGGTAACTGAAGCTTTCTTT. Protein: CASSSQPGQVTEAFF.

The chain links TRBV7-9 to TRBJ2-2; possibly TRBD2 for D (6 bases). The CDR3 is made up of 14 amino acids. The V and J ends lost 5 bases and 4 bases respectively, with 11 bases between them. Per germline, CDR1 SEHNR and CDR2 FQNEAQ (reference sequence). This chain's CDR3 is CASSPGAGTGELFF. In DNA form, the CDR3 reads TGTGCCAGCAGCCCGGGAGCGGGCACCGGGGAGCTGTTTTTT.

This clone was found once. The chain employs TRBV10-3 and TRBJ1-2; D unclear. The CDR3 runs to 13 residues. CDR1 and CDR2 (germline): ENHRY, SYGVKD. Trimming stripped 5 bases from V and 3 bases from J, with 10 bases between. As DNA, the CDR3 is TGTGCCATCAGTTCCTCTGGAGACTATGGCTACACCTTC. It is translated as CAISSSGDYGYTF.

The CDR3 region is CASTPIGQNTGELFF. DNA for the CDR3: TGTGCCAGTACCCCAATAGGACAAAACACCGGGGAGCTGTTTTTT. The chain uses TRBV19 and TRBJ2-2; a possible D gene is TRBD1 (5 bases). Trimming shortened V by 7 bases and J by 2 bases, and 14 bases separated the two germline ends. Germline V lookup: CDR1 LNHDA, CDR2 SQIVND (reference sequence). CDR3 length equals 15 residues.

This chain joins TRBV7-9 and TRBJ1-4, with D perhaps TRBD1 (5 bases). The CDR3 is made up of 13 amino acids. V lost 3 bases and J lost 10, with 12 bases in between. Germline loops: CDR1 SEHNR, CDR2 FQNEAQ (reference sequence). CDR3 coding DNA: TGTGCCAGCAGCTTTTCGGAAAGGGGAAAACTGTTTTTT. Translated, it gives CASSFSERGKLFF.